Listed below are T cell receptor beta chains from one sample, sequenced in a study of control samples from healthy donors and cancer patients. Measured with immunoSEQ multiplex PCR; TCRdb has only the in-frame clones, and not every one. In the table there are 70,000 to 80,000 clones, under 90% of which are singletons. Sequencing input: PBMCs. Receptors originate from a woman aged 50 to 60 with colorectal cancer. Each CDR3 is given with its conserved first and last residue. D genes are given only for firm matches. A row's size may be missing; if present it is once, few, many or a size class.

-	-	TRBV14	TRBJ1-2	TGTGCCAGCAGCCAAGCGAGTCTTAGGGATACTTATGGCTACACCTTC	CASSQASLRDTYGYTF
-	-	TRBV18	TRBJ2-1	TGTGCCAGCTCACCAAATACCTACAATGAGCAGTTCTTC	CASSPNTYNEQFF
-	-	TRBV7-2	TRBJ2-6	TGTGCCAGCAGCCCCAGTCAGGCTGGGGCCAACGTCCTGACTTTC	CASSPSQAGANVLTF
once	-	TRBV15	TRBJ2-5	TGTGCCACCAGGGGCGGGTTGGGGGGCGAGACCCAGTACTTC	CATRGGLGGETQYF
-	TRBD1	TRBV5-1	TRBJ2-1	TGCGCCAGCAGCTTAAGACAGGGTAGGGATGAGCAGTTCTTC	CASSLRQGRDEQFF
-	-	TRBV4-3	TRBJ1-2	TGCGCCAGCAGCCAAGATCCCTACAGTAACTATGGCTACACCTTC	CASSQDPYSNYGYTF
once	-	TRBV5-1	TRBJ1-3	TGCGCCAGCAGCTTGGCCGAGGGGAACACCATATATTTT	CASSLAEGNTIYF
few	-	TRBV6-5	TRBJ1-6	TGTGCCAGCAATGCGGGGCCCTATAATTCACCCCTCCACTTT	CASNAGPYNSPLHF
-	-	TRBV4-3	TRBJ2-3	TGCGCCAGCAGTGCCACCGCCAGCACAGATACGCAGTATTTT	CASSATASTDTQYF
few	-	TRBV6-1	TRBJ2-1	TGTGCCAGCAGTGAAGCTACGGGACTCTACAATGAGCAGTTCTTC	CASSEATGLYNEQFF
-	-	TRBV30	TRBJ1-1	TGTGCCTGGAGTGTTCGGGGAAACACTGAAGCTTTCTTT	CAWSVRGNTEAFF
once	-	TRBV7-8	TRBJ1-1	TGTGCCAGCAGCTTAGGGTGGGAAACTGAAGCTTTCTTT	CASSLGWETEAFF
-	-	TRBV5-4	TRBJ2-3	TGTGCCAGCAGCCCTAGGACAGGCACAGATACGCAGTATTTT	CASSPRTGTDTQYF
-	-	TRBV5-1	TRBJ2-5	TGCGCCAGCAGCTTCAGTGGGCAGGGGCAAGAGACCCAGTACTTC	CASSFSGQGQETQYF
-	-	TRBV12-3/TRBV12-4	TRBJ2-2	TGTGCCAGCAGCTTCCCCGGACCCGGGGAGCTGTTTTTT	CASSFPGPGELFF
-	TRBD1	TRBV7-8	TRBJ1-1	TGTGCCAGCAGCTTAGCGGGACAGGGGGTGAAGGACACTGAAGCTTTCTTT	CASSLAGQGVKDTEAFF
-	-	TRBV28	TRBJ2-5	TGTGCCAGCAGTTCCCCGACAGGTGCGAAGACCCAGTACTTC	CASSSPTGAKTQYF
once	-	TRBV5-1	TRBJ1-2	TGCGCCAGCAGCCCGGACGGGAACACTGGCTACACCTTC	CASSPDGNTGYTF
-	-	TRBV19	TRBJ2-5	TGTGCCACCAAAGTCGCCGCGCGCGGGGAGACCCAGTACTTC	CATKVAARGETQYF
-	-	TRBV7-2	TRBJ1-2	TGTGCCAGCAGCTTAGACCAACAGGGATTCCGATTC	CASSLDQQGFRF
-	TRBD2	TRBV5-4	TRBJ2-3	TGTGCCAGCAGCTCGACTAGCGGGGGGCGGGGACATACGCAGTATTTT	CASSSTSGGRGHTQYF
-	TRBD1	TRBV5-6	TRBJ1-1	TGTGCCAGCAGCTTGCCAGGGGGATTGAACACTGAAGCTTTCTTT	CASSLPGGLNTEAFF
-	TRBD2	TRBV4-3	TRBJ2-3	TGCGCCAGCAGCGAAACAGCCCCGCTTTCTCTAGCGGGGGGCCACACAGATACGCAGTATTTT	CASSETAPLSLAGGHTDTQYF
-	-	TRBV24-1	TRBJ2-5	TGTGCCACCAGTGATCGAGGGGGGGTGGAGACCCAGTACTTC	CATSDRGGVETQYF
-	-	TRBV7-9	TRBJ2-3	TGTGCCAGCAGCCTCTTGGGGTCGGGCGCAGATACGCAGTATTTT	CASSLLGSGADTQYF
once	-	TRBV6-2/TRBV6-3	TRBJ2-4	TGTGCCAGCAGTTACTTTCAGGGCAACAAAAACATTCAGTACTTC	CASSYFQGNKNIQYF
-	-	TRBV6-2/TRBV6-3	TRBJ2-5	TGTGCCAGCAGTTATTGGGACGGGCAAGAGACCCAGTACTTC	CASSYWDGQETQYF
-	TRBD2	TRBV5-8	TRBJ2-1	TGTGCCAGCAGTTACTCCGGGACTAGCGGGGGGGCCACCGAGCAGTTCTTC	CASSYSGTSGGATEQFF
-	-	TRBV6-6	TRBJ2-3	TGTGCCAGCAGTTGGGAGGGGGGAGATACGCAGTATTTT	CASSWEGGDTQYF
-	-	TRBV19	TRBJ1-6	TGTGCCAGTAGTAGGGGTGGTGGAGATAATTCACCCCTCCACTTT	CASSRGGGDNSPLHF
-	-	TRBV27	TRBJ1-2	TGTGCCAGCAGTTTCGTGGGGGGCGGCTATGGCTACACCTTC	CASSFVGGGYGYTF
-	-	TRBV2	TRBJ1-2	TGTGCCAGCAGTGAGCTCGTCGGGGGGCCAATCGATGGCTACACCTTC	CASSELVGGPIDGYTF
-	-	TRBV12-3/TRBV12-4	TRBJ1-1	TGTGCCAGCACGCGGGGAAACACTGAAGCTTTCTTT	CASTRGNTEAFF
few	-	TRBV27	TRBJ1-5	TGTGCCAGCGGTCAGGGAAATCAGCCCCAGCATTTT	CASGQGNQPQHF
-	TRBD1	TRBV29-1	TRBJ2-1	TGCAGCGCCGGACGACAGGGGTGGAATGAGCAGTTCTTC	CSAGRQGWNEQFF
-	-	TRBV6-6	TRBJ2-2	TGTGCCAGCGATTCATCGGGCGACGACACCGGGGAGCTGTTTTTT	CASDSSGDDTGELFF
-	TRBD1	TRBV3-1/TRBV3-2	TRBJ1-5	TGTGCCAGCAGCCATGCCGGGACAGGGCCTTATAGCAATCAGCCCCAGCATTTT	CASSHAGTGPYSNQPQHF
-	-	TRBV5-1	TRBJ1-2	TGCGCCAGCAGGCTTGGGAGTTCAAACTATGGCTACACCTTC	CASRLGSSNYGYTF
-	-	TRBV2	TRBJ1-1	TGTGCCAGCAGTGAAGCGCTTCACCAGAACACTGAAGCTTTCTTT	CASSEALHQNTEAFF
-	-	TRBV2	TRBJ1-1	TGTGCCAGCAGTGAAGGCGCAGGCACTGAAGCTTTCTTT	CASSEGAGTEAFF
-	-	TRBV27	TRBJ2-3	TGTGTATCCCGGGACACCGGCACAGATACGCAGTATTTT	CVSRDTGTDTQYF
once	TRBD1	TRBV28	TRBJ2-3	TGTGCCAGCAGTCGTCCGGGACAGGGAATAGATACGCAGTATTTT	CASSRPGQGIDTQYF
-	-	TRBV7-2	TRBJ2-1	TGTGCCAGCAGCTTAAAGAAGTCGGGACGAATCGACAATGAGCAGTTCTTC	CASSLKKSGRIDNEQFF
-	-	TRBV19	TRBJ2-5	TGTGCCAGTACTAGTTCTAGTTTAGGGCAAGAGACCCAGTACTTC	CASTSSSLGQETQYF
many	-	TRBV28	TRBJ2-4	TGTGCCAGCAGTTTTCTTACGGGAGAAAACATTCAGTACTTC	CASSFLTGENIQYF
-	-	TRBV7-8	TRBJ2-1	TGTGCCAGCAGCTTCAGGGTTGATGAGCAGTTCTTC	CASSFRVDEQFF
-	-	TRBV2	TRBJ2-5	TGTGCCAGCAGCGCCCGGGGGCGTTGGGAGACCCAGTACTTC	CASSARGRWETQYF
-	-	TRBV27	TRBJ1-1	TGTGCCAGCAGTTTAAGGGACAACTCGGAAACTTTCTTT	CASSLRDNSETFF
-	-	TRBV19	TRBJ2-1	TGTGCCAGTAGTCGGGGACCCGTGGGGAATGAGCAGTTCTTC	CASSRGPVGNEQFF
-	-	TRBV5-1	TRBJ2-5	TGCGCCAGCAGCTTAGGCGGGGGCGCGGGGAAGACCCAGTACTTC	CASSLGGGAGKTQYF
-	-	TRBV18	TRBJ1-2	TGTGCCAGCTCACCACCGGCCAGCCATGGCTACACCTTC	CASSPPASHGYTF
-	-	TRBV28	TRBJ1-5	TGTGCCAGCAGTTTAAGGGGGTACGTTAGGAGCAATCAGCCCCAGCATTTT	CASSLRGYVRSNQPQHF